These T cell receptor beta chains were read from a single sample in a study of technical replicates of blood from several donors. Sequencing was performed with immunoSEQ multiplex PCR; in TCRdb, only in-frame clones are kept and a portion is missing. The data show around 80,000 clones, 93% seen once. Sample: T cells isolated from PBMCs. The origin of the receptors is a human donor in good health. Each CDR3 is given with its conserved first and last residue. A D gene is named only where the DNA matches it firmly. Only some rows state a clone size, as once, few, many or a class for expanded clones.

TRBV4-2	-	-	TRBJ2-5	TGTGCCAGCAGCCAAGATAGCGGCGAGGCCCAGTACTTC	CASSQDSGEAQYF
TRBV7-9	-	-	TRBJ2-3	TGTGCCAGCAGCTTCGAGGGGGGGGATACGCAGTATTTT	CASSFEGGDTQYF
TRBV6-5	-	TRBD2	TRBJ2-1	TGTGCCAGCAGAGATAGCGGGATGTCCTACAATGAGCAGTTCTTC	CASRDSGMSYNEQFF
TRBV7-3	-	TRBD2	TRBJ2-1	TGTGCCAGCAGCGGACTAGCGGGGAACAATGAGCAGTTCTTC	CASSGLAGNNEQFF
TRBV20-1	-	-	TRBJ1-5	TGCAGTGCTAGTCTGGGCCAGCCCCAGCATTTT	CSASLGQPQHF
TRBV6-5	-	-	TRBJ2-1	TGTGCCAGCACCTCAGAAGGGGGTTCAAATGAGCAGTTCTTC	CASTSEGGSNEQFF
TRBV6-6	-	TRBD1	TRBJ2-3	TGTGCCAGCAGTCCTAGACAGGGAAGCACAGATACGCAGTATTTT	CASSPRQGSTDTQYF
TRBV10-3	-	-	TRBJ2-2	TGTGCCATCAGCCTCAGGGATTTGGCGAACACCGGGGAGCTGTTTTTT	CAISLRDLANTGELFF
TRBV4-1	-	TRBD2	TRBJ2-2	TGCGCCAGCAGCCAAGTTCCAGGGTCTGGCGGGAGATACACCGGGGAGCTGTTTTTT	CASSQVPGSGGRYTGELFF
TRBV10-1	-	TRBD1	TRBJ2-5	TGCGCCAGCAGCGCAGTGAGGACAGGGTCCCAGTACTTC	CASSAVRTGSQYF
TRBV5-1	once	TRBD2	TRBJ2-3	TGCGCCAGCAGCTTGGATTCTAGCGGGAGCAGCCCAGATACGCAGTATTTT	CASSLDSSGSSPDTQYF
TRBV6-5	-	-	TRBJ1-5	TGTGCCAGCAGTTTTGCAACGGGGCAGCCCCAGCATTTT	CASSFATGQPQHF
TRBV19	-	-	TRBJ1-5	TGTGCCAGTAGTACCTCCGGGCGGGGCAATCAGCCCCAGCATTTT	CASSTSGRGNQPQHF
TRBV10-3	-	-	TRBJ2-7	TGTGCCATCAGTACTACCACCTACGAGCAGTACTTC	CAISTTTYEQYF